The 28 T cell receptor beta chains given below trace back to one sample, sequenced in a study of a mutant IDH1 vaccine in newly diagnosed glioma. Time point given: week 47, end of study. With topical imiquimod, each dose of the vaccine consisted of 300 ug of mutant IDH1 20-mer peptide. Clones were sequenced by immunoSEQ multiplex PCR, and TCRdb holds only the in-frame ones, with some missing. The sample lists 56,000 or so clones, less than 85% occurring once. Their antigens are not known. Sequenced material: PBMCs, taken from a glioma patient whose treatment included an IDH1 peptide vaccine. These receptors all come from a woman aged 40 to 55 with glioma. Some clones in this sample may be carry-over from other donors' samples.

The gene calls are TRBV7-6 and TRBJ2-7, with D unresolved. This CDR3 is built from 12 residues. Germline assignment: CDR1 SGHVS and CDR2 FNYEAQ. V gave up 4 bases and J gave up 6 bases, with 10 bases separating them. The CDR3 DNA reads TGTGCCAGCAGCTCGCGACAAAGCGAGCAGTACTTC. Encoded protein: CASSSRQSEQYF.

The rearrangement joins TRBV7-2 to TRBJ1-2; 9 bases are a match to TRBD1. After removal of 4 bases from V and 8 bases from J, the junction contained 14 bases not matched to a gene. The CDR3 is 16 residues long. Germline V gene data show CDR1 as SGHTA and CDR2 as FQGNSA. The CDR3 nucleotides are TGTGCCAGCAGCTCAGAGGGGGACAGGGTGAAGTTAGGCTACACCTTC. Translation: CASSSEGDRVKLGYTF.

This clone was found once. The chain uses TRBV9 and TRBJ2-3; D is ambiguous. Trimming took off 0 bases at V and 1 base at J, with 18 bases between the two ends. The CDR3 sequence is 18 residues long. Germline loops: CDR1 SGDLS, CDR2 YYNGEE. For the CDR3, the DNA is TGTGCCAGCAGCGTAGCCACCATGGCCCATTCGCGCACAGATACGCAGTATTTT. Its protein product is CASSVATMAHSRTDTQYF.

This clone was observed a few times. This CDR3 reads CASRDSGAFF. As DNA, the CDR3 is TGTGCCAGCCGGGACAGCGGAGCTTTCTTT. The chain carries TRBV2 and TRBJ1-1; 7 nucleotides agree with TRBD1. Germline V lookup: CDR1 SNHLY, CDR2 FYNNEI. The CDR3 extends over 10 amino acids. J gave up 10 bases and V 8 bases, and 4 bases lay outside the gene matches.

The rearrangement uses TRBV4-3 and TRBJ2-5, with 9 bases identical to TRBD2. V was clipped by 0 bases and J by 9 bases; unmatched bases: 11. Germline assignment: CDR1 LGHNA and CDR2 YSLEER. The CDR3 sequence is 16 residues long. The CDR3 nucleotides are TGCGCCAGCAGCCAAGATTGGCGGGGGGGCCGGGAAGCCCAGTACTTC. The encoded protein is CASSQDWRGGREAQYF.

In regard to this clone: No conserved phenylalanine or tryptophan is present at the end of the CDR3, so a read error is the likely explanation. Because the CDR3's place on the DNA is in doubt, the DNA is left out and the CDR3 is given as listed by TCRdb. The rearrangement uses TRBV21-1 and TRBJ2-7; the D call TRBD1 from the table was never checked on the DNA. TRBV21-1 is designated a pseudogene. Inclusive of both ends, the CDR3 amounts to 13 amino acids. The chain's CDR3 is CASSMGQGYEQYL.

The rearrangement joins TRBV14 to TRBJ1-4; D gene uncertain. Trimming cost V 0 bases and J 0 bases, with 8 bases left between them. The CDR3 sequence is 16 residues long. Germline assignment: CDR1 SGHDN and CDR2 FVKESK. The CDR3 DNA is TGTGCCAGCAGCCAAGATTTTCCAGCAACTAATGAAAAACTGTTTTTT. It translates to CASSQDFPATNEKLFF.

V gene TRBV5-6 combines with J gene TRBJ1-1; D ambiguous. V lost 4 bases to trimming and J lost 1 base, with 8 bases between them. CDR1 SGHDT and CDR2 YYEEEE come from the germline V gene. The CDR3 runs 13 residues. CDR3 sequence: CASSKNRNTEAFF. The CDR3 DNA sequence: TGTGCCAGCAGCAAAAACAGGAACACTGAAGCTTTCTTT.

The chain combines TRBV4-3 with TRBJ2-3; no definite D call. This CDR3 region has 14 residues. Germline CDR1 reads LGHNA; CDR2 reads YSLEER. Trimming left V 0 bases short and J 0 bases short, with 4 bases between. CDR3: CASSQDGSTDTQYF. CDR3 DNA: TGCGCCAGCAGCCAAGATGGGAGCACAGATACGCAGTATTTT.

The rearrangement links TRBV30 to TRBJ1-2, with D tentatively TRBD1 (5 bases). Germline lookup yields CDR1 GTSNPN and CDR2 SVGIG (reference sequence). This CDR3 is built from 13 residues. Trimming took 0 bases from V and 10 from J, leaving 15 bases between them. The CDR3 is CAWSVLGAGNYTF. The DNA of the CDR3 is TGTGCCTGGAGTGTATTAGGGGCAGGGAACTACACCTTC.

Concerning this clone itself: Compared with germline, one end of the junction differs, possibly owing to a read error. This CDR3 is also generated by other DNA sequences in the sample. The chain carries TRBV6-5 and TRBJ1-1; D not certain. Looked up from germline, CDR1 is MNHEY and CDR2 is SVGAGI. The CDR3 consists of 14 residues. CDR3 coding DNA: TGTGCCAGCAGTTACTCGCGGAGTAACACTGAGGCTTTCTTT. It translates to CASSYSRSNTEAFF.

The chain combines TRBV6-5 with TRBJ2-7; perhaps TRBD1 as D (6 bases). CDR1 MNHEY and CDR2 SVGAGI come from the germline V gene. CDR3 length: 13 amino acids. V gave up 7 bases and J gave up 5 bases, with 15 bases separating them. CDR3 sequence reads: CASTMDSGHEQYF. The CDR3 DNA sequence: TGTGCCAGCACCATGGACAGTGGCCACGAGCAGTACTTC.

V and J are TRBV15 and TRBJ1-2; TRBD1 matches at 7 bases. With 5 bases clipped from V and 4 bases from J, the junction kept 10 bases outside the gene matches. The germline V gene has CDR1 LNHNV and CDR2 YYDKDF (reference sequence). This CDR3 spans 15 amino acids. CDR3 DNA sequence: TGTGCCACCAGCTCGCGGGGAAGACAGGGCTATGGCTACACCTTC. The encoded protein is CATSSRGRQGYGYTF.

This clone was counted a single time. The chain is built from TRBV10-1 and TRBJ1-6; possible D gene TRBD1, 5 bases. Trimming removed 7 bases at V and 7 bases at J, with 11 bases between. Germline values: CDR1 WNHNN, CDR2 SYGVQD (reference sequence). This CDR3 is 13 amino acids long. The CDR3 DNA reads as TGCGCCAGCATAGAGACAGTAAATTCACCCCTCCACTTT. Encoded protein: CASIETVNSPLHF.

The chain combines TRBV11-3 with TRBJ2-2; no definite D call. The CDR3 contains 14 residues. Germline CDR1 is SGHNT and CDR2 is YENEEA. Trimming took off 5 bases at V and 6 bases at J, with 13 bases between the two ends. CDR3: CASSLHPWAGELFF. The DNA for the CDR3 is TGTGCCAGCAGCCTACACCCCTGGGCCGGGGAGCTGTTTTTT.

The V call is TRBV18, the J call TRBJ1-5; D remains unclear. The CDR3 loop spans 13 amino acids. Between the trimmed V and J ends, which lost 3 bases and 8 bases, there was a span of 11 bases. Germline lookup yields CDR1 KGHSH and CDR2 LQKENI. CDR3 nucleotides: TGTGCCAGCTCACCGGGCAGTGGGGAGCCCCAGCATTTT. Translation: CASSPGSGEPQHF.

This chain links TRBV5-6 with TRBJ1-2; possible D gene TRBD1, 5 bases. Germline V CDR1 and CDR2: SGHDT, YYEEEE. The CDR3 has 16 amino acids. The V end was cut by 0 bases, the J end by 3 bases, with 15 bases between. CDR3 amino acids: CASSLENQGLDYGYTF. The CDR3 region has the DNA TGTGCCAGCAGCTTGGAGAATCAGGGTCTCGACTATGGCTACACCTTC.

The chain is built from TRBV29-1 and TRBJ1-1; TRBD1 might be the D (6 bases). Trimming shortened V by 2 bases and J by 4 bases, and 17 bases separated the two germline ends. The V gene's germline CDR1 is SQVTM and CDR2 ANQGSEA. The length of the CDR3 is 15 residues. Written as DNA, the CDR3 is TGCAGCGTTGAACATTCCGAGGGGGAGGGCACTGAAGCTTTCTTT. Amino acids: CSVEHSEGEGTEAFF. Supplemented by reference TRBV29-1 and TRBJ1-1, the full variable domain reads SAVISQKPSRDICQRGTSLTIQCQVDSQVTMMFWYRQQPGQSLTLIATANQGSEATYESGFVIDKFPISRPNLTFSTLTVSNMSPEDSSIYLCSVEHSEGEGTEAFFGQGTRLTVV.

Notes on this clone: In the same sample, other DNA sequences code for this CDR3. The V gene is TRBV5-5, the J gene TRBJ2-2; no clear D gene. The CDR3 is 11 residues long. V lost 3 bases and J lost 11, with 8 bases in between. Germline lookup yields CDR1 SGHKS and CDR2 YYEKEE (reference sequence). The CDR3 DNA follows: TGTGCCAGCAGCTCCGAGTCTGAGCTGTTTTTT. Protein product: CASSSESELFF.

As to this clone: Germline is not matched at one junction end, which may reflect a read error. The V gene is TRBV2, the J gene TRBJ1-1; D call uncertain. The CDR3 is 11 residues long. Germline V gene data show CDR1 as SNHLY and CDR2 as FYNNEI. The CDR3 loop is CASTLKTEAFF. Here the CDR3 DNA reads TGTGCCAGCACGCTGAAAACTGAAGCTTTCTTT.

In nucleotides, the CDR3 is TGTGCCAGCAGCCCGCAGGTGGGCCGGATGTATGAGCAGTTCTTC. Amino acids: CASSPQVGRMYEQFF. The J gene is TRBJ2-1, the V gene TRBV9, with D unresolved. The germline CDR1 and CDR2 sequences are SGDLS and YYNGEE. Trimming pared 4 bases from V and 8 bases from J, leaving 19 bases between. The CDR3 has 15 amino acids. The entire variable domain, with the rest obtained from reference TRBV9 and TRBJ2-1, is as follows: DSGVTQTPKHLITATGQRVTLRCSPRSGDLSVYWYQQSLDQGLQFLIQYYNGEERAKGNILERFSAQQFPDLHSELNLSSLELGDSALYFCASSPQVGRMYEQFFGPGTRLTVL.

The chain is built from TRBV5-1 and TRBJ2-5; D is perhaps TRBD1 or TRBD2 (6 bases each). The germline V and J ends were trimmed by 3 bases and 5 bases, with 14 bases remaining between them. This CDR3 contains 14 residues. Germline CDR1 reads SGHRS; CDR2 reads YFSETQ. In nucleotides, the CDR3 is TGCGCCAGCAGCTCCGAGGGGGGCGTTGAGACCCAGTACTTC. The encoded protein is CASSSEGGVETQYF.

This clone was counted a few times. The chain uses TRBV4-3 and TRBJ2-7; 7 bases fit TRBD2. The length of the CDR3 is 14 residues. Germline V CDR1 and CDR2: LGHNA, YSLEER. The ends lost 3 bases at V and 3 bases at J; junction bases unmatched: 5. CDR3: CASSHGLVFYEQYF. In DNA form, the CDR3 reads TGCGCCAGCAGCCACGGACTAGTTTTCTACGAGCAGTACTTC.

The rearrangement links TRBV5-6 to TRBJ2-4, with D unclear. V dropped 0 bases and J dropped 1 base, with 11 bases sitting between them. The germline gives CDR1 SGHDT, CDR2 YYEEEE. The CDR3 is 16 amino acids. The CDR3 region is CASSLEQKSAKNIQYF. The CDR3 nucleotides are TGTGCCAGCAGCTTGGAACAGAAAAGCGCCAAAAACATTCAGTACTTC.

The V and J genes are TRBV18 and TRBJ1-4, with TRBD1 matching over 7 bases. CDR1 KGHSH and CDR2 LQKENI come from the germline V gene. The CDR3 extends over 14 amino acids. After removal of 3 bases from V and 8 bases from J, the junction contained 6 bases not matched to a gene. The CDR3 loop reads CASSPDRVGEKLFF. The CDR3 coding sequence is TGTGCCAGCTCACCTGACAGGGTTGGGGAAAAACTGTTTTTT. Full variable domain (remainder filled in from reference TRBV18 and TRBJ1-4): NAGVMQNPRHLVRRRGQEARLRCSPMKGHSHVYWYRQLPEEGLKFMVYLQKENIIDESGMPKERFSAEFPKEGPSILRIQQVVRGDSAAYFCASSPDRVGEKLFFGSGTQLSVL.

This clone was picked up a small number of times. This chain links TRBV5-1 with TRBJ1-2, with TRBD1 identical over 7 bases. After removal of 4 bases from V and 5 bases from J, the junction contained 8 bases not matched to a gene. CDR1 SGHRS and CDR2 YFSETQ come from the germline V gene. The CDR3 is made up of 14 amino acids. This chain's CDR3 is CASSEGQKFYGYTF. As DNA, the CDR3 is TGCGCCAGCAGCGAGGGACAGAAGTTTTATGGCTACACCTTC. The whole variable domain, remainder taken from reference TRBV5-1 and TRBJ1-2, is KAGVTQTPRYLIKTRGQQVTLSCSPISGHRSVSWYQQTPGQGLQFLFEYFSETQRNKGNFPGRFSGRQFSNSRSEMNVSTLELGDSALYLCASSEGQKFYGYTFGSGTRLTVV.

This clone has a single count. The chain employs TRBV19 and TRBJ1-6, with 9 bases that match TRBD1. The CDR3 length is 14 residues. The germline CDR1 and CDR2 sequences are LNHDA and SQIVND (reference sequence). J lost 8 bases, V lost 7 bases, and 6 bases had no gene match. This chain's CDR3 is CASTDRGSYSPLHF. The CDR3 nucleotides are TGTGCCAGTACGGACAGGGGATCGTATTCACCCCTCCACTTT.

This chain links TRBV4-1 with TRBJ2-2; possible D gene TRBD2, 6 bases. In germline, CDR1 is MGHRA, CDR2 YSYEKL. V gave up 0 bases and J gave up 0 bases, with 8 bases separating them. There are 16 residues in the CDR3. In nucleotides, the CDR3 is TGCGCCAGCAGCCAAGAACCGGGGGCGAACACCGGGGAGCTGTTTTTT. Amino acids: CASSQEPGANTGELFF.